These 13 T cell receptor beta chains came from one sample sequenced in a study of identical twins. TCRdb passed the 5' RACE reads through MiXCR, listing each CDR3 protein once. The table has 350,000 to 500,000 distinct CDR3 sequences, 15% to 20% seen once. Sequences were obtained from naive T cells sorted from blood. These receptors were obtained from a man aged 45-65 years in good health.

The chain carries TRBV14 and TRBJ2-6, with 8 bases fitting TRBD1. The CDR3 runs to 18 residues. Germline loops: CDR1 SGHDN, CDR2 FVKESK. V lost 3 bases and J lost 0; bases outside the gene matches: 7. In nucleotides, the CDR3 is TGTGCCAGCAGCCAGAGACAGGGGTCCTTCTCTGGGGCCAACGTCCTGACTTTC. This sequence encodes CASSQRQGSFSGANVLTF.

This clonotype has more than one count but fewer than ten. The chain is built from TRBV6-2 or TRBV6-3 and TRBJ2-7; 8 nucleotides agree with TRBD1. The germline V gene encodes CDR1 MNHEY and CDR2 SVGEGT. Unmatched junction bases numbered 8, after V lost 5 bases and J lost 2 bases. The CDR3 contains 15 residues. The CDR3: CASSPRTGRTYEQYF. CDR3 in DNA: TGTGCCAGCAGTCCAAGGACAGGGAGGACCTACGAGCAGTACTTC.

The rearrangement joins TRBV6-1 to TRBJ2-4; 7 positions agree with TRBD2. This CDR3 comprises 15 residues. Unmatched junction bases numbered 6, after V lost 6 bases and J lost 1 base. The germline CDR1 and CDR2 sequences are MNHNS and SASEGT. The CDR3 sequence is CASSSGGKAKNIQYF. The CDR3 DNA follows: TGTGCCAGCAGCTCCGGGGGGAAGGCCAAAAACATTCAGTACTTC.

Many counts were recorded for this clonotype. The rearrangement links TRBV20-1 to TRBJ2-7, with TRBD1 identical over 7 bases. This CDR3 region has 13 residues. The trim removed 3 bases at V and 4 bases at J, leaving 6 bases unmatched. Germline V gene lookup returns CDR1 DFQATT and CDR2 SNEGSKA (reference sequence). CDR3 nucleotide sequence: TGCAGTGCTAGCCGGGACAGCTTTTACGAGCAGTACTTC. Translating gives CSASRDSFYEQYF.

This clonotype occurred many times. The rearrangement links TRBV7-2 to TRBJ2-1; unclear D gene. V was pared by 6 bases and J by 8 bases, with 14 bases between. The CDR3 runs 13 residues. Germline V lookup: CDR1 SGHTA, CDR2 FQGNSA. The CDR3 loop reads CASSSTRLDEQFF. The CDR3 DNA follows: TGTGCCAGCAGTTCGACTCGATTGGATGAGCAGTTCTTC. Using reference TRBV7-2 and TRBJ2-1 for the parts outside the CDR3, the full variable domain is GAGVSQSPSNKVTEKGKDVELRCDPISGHTALYWYRQSLGQGLEFLIYFQGNSAPDKSGLPSDRFSAERTGGSVSTLTIQRTQQEDSAVYLCASSSTRLDEQFFGPGTRLTVL.

As for this clonotype: Germline and junction disagree at one end, which may indicate a read error. The rearrangement joins TRBV10-3 to TRBJ2-5; 8 nucleotides align to TRBD1. The CDR3 is 15 amino acids. Per germline, CDR1 ENHRY and CDR2 SYGVKD. The CDR3 loop reads CVISDPTSGGETQYF. The CDR3 DNA is TGTGTCATCAGTGACCCGACGTCAGGGGGCGAGACCCAGTACTTC.

The gene calls are TRBV18 and TRBJ2-2, with no clear D. V was trimmed by 0 bases and J by 2 bases, leaving 10 bases between them. The germline V gene has CDR1 KGHSH and CDR2 LQKENI. CDR3 length equals 16 residues. CDR3 nucleotide sequence: TGTGCCAGCTCACCACCGCTACCTTCAAACACCGGGGAGCTGTTTTTT. This codes for CASSPPLPSNTGELFF.

This clonotype was seen only a few times. The gene calls are TRBV4-2 and TRBJ2-2; TRBD1 aligns across 7 bases. With 5 bases clipped from V and 4 bases from J, the junction kept 10 bases outside the gene matches. Germline V gene data show CDR1 as LGHNA and CDR2 as YNFKEQ. CDR3 length: 16 amino acids. CDR3 sequence (DNA): TGTGCCAGCAGCACGCTAGGACAGGAGATCACCGGGGAGCTGTTTTTT. Protein product: CASSTLGQEITGELFF.

This sequence joins TRBV28 and TRBJ2-5, with D possibly TRBD2 on 5 matching bases. The CDR3 is 13 residues long. Germline V gives CDR1 MDHEN, CDR2 SYDVKM. The V end lost 5 bases, the J end lost 4 bases, and 11 bases lay between the germline ends. The CDR3 here is CASSGLFGETQYF. CDR3 DNA: TGTGCCAGCAGTGGACTGTTTGGAGAGACCCAGTACTTC.

This chain joins TRBV10-3 and TRBJ1-5, with TRBD1 identical over 7 bases. The CDR3 contains 15 residues. Germline-derived CDR1 and CDR2 are ENHRY and SYGVKD. V trimming: 11 bases; J trimming: 4 bases; junction bases outside the gene matches: 14. CDR3 nucleotides: TGTGCCTCAACGTACCAAGGGGACAGTAATCAGCCCCAGCATTTT. Its protein is CASTYQGDSNQPQHF.

This clonotype came up a few times. The chain combines TRBV24-1 with TRBJ2-6; D might be TRBD1 (5 bases). The germline V and J ends were trimmed by 2 bases and 9 bases, with 10 bases remaining between them. The CDR3 has 14 residues. The germline V gene encodes CDR1 KGHDR and CDR2 SFDVKD. This chain's CDR3 is CATSDSDMINVLTF. CDR3 coding DNA: TGTGCCACCAGTGATTCGGACATGATCAACGTCCTGACTTTC.

This clonotype was recorded many times. The junction does not match germline at one end; this may be a read error. This rearrangement joins TRBV4-3 to TRBJ2-7; 8 bases align to TRBD1. The CDR3 runs 15 residues. Per germline, CDR1 LGHNA and CDR2 YSLEER. The CDR3 here is CASRQDRGLYYEQYF. The CDR3 bases are TGCGCCAGCAGACAAGACAGGGGTCTCTACTACGAGCAGTACTTC.

This clonotype has a count of ten or more. The chain uses TRBV29-1 and TRBJ1-4; the D is unclear. V was cut by 5 bases and J by 0 bases, with 13 bases left in between. This CDR3 contains 15 residues. Germline CDR1 is SQVTM and CDR2 is ANQGSEA. Written as DNA, the CDR3 is TGCAGCGTTCGGGAAAGGGCTGCAACTAATGAAAAACTGTTTTTT. This sequence encodes CSVRERAATNEKLFF.